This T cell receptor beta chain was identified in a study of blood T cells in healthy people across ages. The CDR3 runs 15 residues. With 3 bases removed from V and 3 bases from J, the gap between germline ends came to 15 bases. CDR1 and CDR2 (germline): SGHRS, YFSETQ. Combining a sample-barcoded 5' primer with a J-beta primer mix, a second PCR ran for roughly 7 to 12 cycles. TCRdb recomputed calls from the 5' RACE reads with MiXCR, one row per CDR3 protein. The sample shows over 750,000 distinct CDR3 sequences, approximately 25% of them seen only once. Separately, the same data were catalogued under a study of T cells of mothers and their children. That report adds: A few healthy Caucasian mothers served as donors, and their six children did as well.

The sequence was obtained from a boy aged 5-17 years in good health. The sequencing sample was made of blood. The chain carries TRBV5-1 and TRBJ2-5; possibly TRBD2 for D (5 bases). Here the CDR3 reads CASSSDPRAEETQYF. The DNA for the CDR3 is TGCGCCAGCAGCTCCGATCCGAGGGCCGAAGAGACCCAGTACTTC.